There are a few counts of the clone carrying this T cell receptor beta chain. Its cognate antigen is unknown. Here immunoSEQ multiplex PCR was the method, and the copy in TCRdb shows in-frame clones only, minus some. The sample holds roughly 5,200 clones; 74% are singletons and the top ten take about 8.1%. This entry comes from a study of chemoradiotherapy in HPV16-positive cancers. There are 15 residues in the CDR3. From germline, CDR1 is SGHRS and CDR2 YFSETQ. Germline trimming cut 0 bases from V and 2 bases from J; bases unmatched to any gene: 4. Study-wide results and limits: Candidate HPV-specific clones and E7-related TCR motifs grew in tumor during treatment.

The clonotype was recovered from a human donor with HPV-associated anogenital cancer. This rearrangement joins TRBV5-1 to TRBJ2-5; 7 bases agree with TRBD2. Sequencing used tumor tissue, obtained from a patient who underwent chemoradiotherapy. CDR3 loop: CASSLDGLVQETQYF. The CDR3 DNA sequence: TGCGCCAGCAGCTTGGACGGACTAGTTCAAGAGACCCAGTACTTC. Filled out from reference TRBV5-1 and TRBJ2-5, the complete variable domain reads KAGVTQTPRYLIKTRGQQVTLSCSPISGHRSVSWYQQTPGQGLQFLFEYFSETQRNKGNFPGRFSGRQFSNSRSEMNVSTLELGDSALYLCASSLDGLVQETQYFGPGTRLLVL.